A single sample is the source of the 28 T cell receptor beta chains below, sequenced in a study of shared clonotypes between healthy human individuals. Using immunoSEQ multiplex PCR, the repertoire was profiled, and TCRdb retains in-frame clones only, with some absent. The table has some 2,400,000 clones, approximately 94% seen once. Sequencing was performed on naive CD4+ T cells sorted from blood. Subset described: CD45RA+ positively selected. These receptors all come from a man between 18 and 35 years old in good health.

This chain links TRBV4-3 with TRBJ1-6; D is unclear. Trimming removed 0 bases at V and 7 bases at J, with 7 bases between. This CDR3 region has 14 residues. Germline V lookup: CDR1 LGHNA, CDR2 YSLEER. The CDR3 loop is CASSQDLANSPLHF. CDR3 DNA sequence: TGCGCCAGCAGCCAAGATCTAGCGAATTCACCCCTCCACTTT.

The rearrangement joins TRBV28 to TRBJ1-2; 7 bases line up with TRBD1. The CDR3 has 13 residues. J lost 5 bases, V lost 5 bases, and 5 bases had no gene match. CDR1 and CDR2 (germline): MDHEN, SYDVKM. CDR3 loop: CASSTGVRYGYTF. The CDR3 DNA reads TGTGCCAGCAGTACAGGGGTCAGATATGGCTACACCTTC.

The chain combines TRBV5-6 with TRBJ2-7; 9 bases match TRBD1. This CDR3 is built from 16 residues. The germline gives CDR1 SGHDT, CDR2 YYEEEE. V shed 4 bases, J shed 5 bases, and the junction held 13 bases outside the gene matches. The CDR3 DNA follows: TGTGCCAGCAGCGCTAACAGGGGGCGCGGTACCGACGAGCAGTACTTC. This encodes CASSANRGRGTDEQYF.

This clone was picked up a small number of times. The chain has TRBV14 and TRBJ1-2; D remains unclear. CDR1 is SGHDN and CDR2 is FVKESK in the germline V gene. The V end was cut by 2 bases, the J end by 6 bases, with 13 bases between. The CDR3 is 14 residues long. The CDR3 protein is CASSQNVFGDGYTF. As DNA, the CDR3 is TGTGCCAGCAGCCAAAATGTGTTTGGGGATGGCTACACCTTC.

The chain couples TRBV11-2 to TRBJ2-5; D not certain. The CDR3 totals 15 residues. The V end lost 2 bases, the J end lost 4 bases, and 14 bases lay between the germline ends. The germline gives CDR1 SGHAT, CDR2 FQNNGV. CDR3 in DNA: TGTGCCAGCAGCTTACTGGCCAGGTCGGGAGAGACCCAGTACTTC. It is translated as CASSLLARSGETQYF.

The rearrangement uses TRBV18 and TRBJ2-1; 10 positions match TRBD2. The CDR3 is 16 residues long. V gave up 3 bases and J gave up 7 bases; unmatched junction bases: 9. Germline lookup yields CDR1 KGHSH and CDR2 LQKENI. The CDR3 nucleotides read TGTGCCAGCTCACCCTCCCAGAGCGGGGGGGCTAATGAGCAGTTCTTC. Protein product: CASSPSQSGGANEQFF.

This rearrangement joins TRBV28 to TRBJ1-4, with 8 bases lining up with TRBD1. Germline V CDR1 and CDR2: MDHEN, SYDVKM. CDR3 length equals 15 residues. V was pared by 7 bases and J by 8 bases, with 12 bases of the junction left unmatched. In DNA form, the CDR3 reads TGTGCCAGCACCCATTTGGACAGGGCAGAGGAAAAACTGTTTTTT. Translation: CASTHLDRAEEKLFF.

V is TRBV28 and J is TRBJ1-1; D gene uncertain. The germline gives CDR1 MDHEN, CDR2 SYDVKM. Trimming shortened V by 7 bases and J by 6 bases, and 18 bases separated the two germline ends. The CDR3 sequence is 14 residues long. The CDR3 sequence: CASNKGLGFPEAFF. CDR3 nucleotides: TGTGCCAGCAATAAAGGGCTCGGGTTCCCTGAAGCTTTCTTT.

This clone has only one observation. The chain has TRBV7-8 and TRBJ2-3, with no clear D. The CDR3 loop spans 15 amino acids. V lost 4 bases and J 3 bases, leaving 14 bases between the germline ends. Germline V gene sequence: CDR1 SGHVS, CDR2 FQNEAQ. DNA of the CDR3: TGTGCCAGCAGCTCCACCATCAGACCAACAGATACGCAGTATTTT. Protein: CASSSTIRPTDTQYF.

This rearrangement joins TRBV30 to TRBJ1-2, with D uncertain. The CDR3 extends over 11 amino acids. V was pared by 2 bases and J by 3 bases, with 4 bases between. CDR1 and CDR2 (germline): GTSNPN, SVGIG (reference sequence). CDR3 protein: CAWSQHYGYTF. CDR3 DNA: TGTGCCTGGAGTCAGCACTATGGCTACACCTTC.

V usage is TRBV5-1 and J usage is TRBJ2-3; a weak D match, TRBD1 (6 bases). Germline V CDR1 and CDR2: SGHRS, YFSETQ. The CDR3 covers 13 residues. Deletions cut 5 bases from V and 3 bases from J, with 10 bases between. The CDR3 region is CASRGAGTDTQYF. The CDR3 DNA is TGCGCCAGCAGGGGGGCAGGAACAGATACGCAGTATTTT.

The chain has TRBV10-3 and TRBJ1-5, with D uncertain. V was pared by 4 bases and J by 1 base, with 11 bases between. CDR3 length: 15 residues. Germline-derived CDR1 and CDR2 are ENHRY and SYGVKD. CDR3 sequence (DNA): TGTGCCATCAGTGTCGGGCAGGAAAGCAATCAGCCCCAGCATTTT. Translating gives CAISVGQESNQPQHF.

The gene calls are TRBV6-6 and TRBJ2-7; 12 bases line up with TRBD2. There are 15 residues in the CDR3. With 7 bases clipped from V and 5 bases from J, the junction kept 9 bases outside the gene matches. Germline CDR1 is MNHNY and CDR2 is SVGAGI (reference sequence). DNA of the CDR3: TGTGCCAGCACAAGCACGGGACTAGCGGGCCACGAGCAGTACTTC. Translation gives CASTSTGLAGHEQYF.

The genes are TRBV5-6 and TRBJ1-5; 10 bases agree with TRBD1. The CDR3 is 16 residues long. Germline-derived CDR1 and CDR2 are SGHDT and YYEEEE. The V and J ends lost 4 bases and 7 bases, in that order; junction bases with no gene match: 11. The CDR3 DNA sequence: TGTGCCAGCAGCCAGAGGACAGGGGGAAGCGGACAGCCCCAGCATTTT. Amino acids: CASSQRTGGSGQPQHF.

CDR3 nucleotides: TGTGCCAGCAGCCTGGGGGTAATGGGTCAGCCCCAGCATTTT. It encodes CASSLGVMGQPQHF. The chain recombines TRBV6-1 with TRBJ1-5, with a possible D match to TRBD1 (5 bases). The length of the CDR3 is 14 residues. Germline values: CDR1 MNHNS, CDR2 SASEGT. V lost 6 bases and J lost 6, with 15 bases in between.

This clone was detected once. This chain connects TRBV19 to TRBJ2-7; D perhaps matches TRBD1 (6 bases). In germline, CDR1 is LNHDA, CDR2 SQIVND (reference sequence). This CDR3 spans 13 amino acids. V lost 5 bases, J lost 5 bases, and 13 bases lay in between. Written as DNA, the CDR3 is TGTGCCAGTAGTGGACAGCACCCCAACGAGCAGTACTTC. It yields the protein CASSGQHPNEQYF. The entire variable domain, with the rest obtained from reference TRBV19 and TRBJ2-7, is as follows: DGGITQSPKYLFRKEGQNVTLSCEQNLNHDAMYWYRQDPGQGLRLIYYSQIVNDFQKGDIAEGYSVSREKKESFPLTVTSAQKNPTAFYLCASSGQHPNEQYFGPGTRLTVT.

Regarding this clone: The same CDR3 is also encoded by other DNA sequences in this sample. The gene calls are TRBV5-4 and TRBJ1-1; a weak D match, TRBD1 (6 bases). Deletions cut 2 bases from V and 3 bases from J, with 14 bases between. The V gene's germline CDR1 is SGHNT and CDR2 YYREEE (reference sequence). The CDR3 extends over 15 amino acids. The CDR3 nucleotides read TGTGCCAGCAGCTTAACAGGGAGAGGGGACACTGAAGCTTTCTTT. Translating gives CASSLTGRGDTEAFF.

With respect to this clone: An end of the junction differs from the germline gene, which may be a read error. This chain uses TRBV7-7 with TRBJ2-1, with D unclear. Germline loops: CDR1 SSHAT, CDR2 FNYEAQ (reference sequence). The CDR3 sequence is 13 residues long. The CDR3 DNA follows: TGTGCTAGCACCACCACACCCGGCAATGAGCAGTTCTTC. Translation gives CASTTTPGNEQFF.

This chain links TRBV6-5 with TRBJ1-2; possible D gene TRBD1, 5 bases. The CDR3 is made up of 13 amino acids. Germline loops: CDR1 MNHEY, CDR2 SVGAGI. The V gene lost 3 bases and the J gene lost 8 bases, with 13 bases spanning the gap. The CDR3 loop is CASSYRGTGGYTF. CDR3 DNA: TGTGCCAGCAGTTATAGGGGTACTGGCGGCTACACCTTC.

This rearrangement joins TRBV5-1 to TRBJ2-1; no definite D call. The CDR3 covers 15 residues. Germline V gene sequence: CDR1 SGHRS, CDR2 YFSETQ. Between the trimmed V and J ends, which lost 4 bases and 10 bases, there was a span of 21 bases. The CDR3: CASSPLEISREEQFF. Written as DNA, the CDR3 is TGCGCCAGCAGCCCCCTCGAGATAAGTCGCGAGGAGCAGTTCTTC.

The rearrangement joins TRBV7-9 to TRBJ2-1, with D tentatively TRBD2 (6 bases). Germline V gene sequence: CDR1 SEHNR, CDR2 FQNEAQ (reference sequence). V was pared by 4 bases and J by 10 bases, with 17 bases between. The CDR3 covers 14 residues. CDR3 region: CASSSMTSSHEQFF. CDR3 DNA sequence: TGTGCCAGCAGCTCTATGACTAGTTCACACGAGCAGTTCTTC.

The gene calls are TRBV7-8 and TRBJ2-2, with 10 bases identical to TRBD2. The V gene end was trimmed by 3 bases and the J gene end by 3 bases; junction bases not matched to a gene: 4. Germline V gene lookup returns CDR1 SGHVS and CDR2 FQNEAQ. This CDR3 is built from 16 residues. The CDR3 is CASSFTSGVYTGELFF. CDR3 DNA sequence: TGTGCCAGCAGCTTTACTAGCGGGGTGTACACCGGGGAGCTGTTTTTT.

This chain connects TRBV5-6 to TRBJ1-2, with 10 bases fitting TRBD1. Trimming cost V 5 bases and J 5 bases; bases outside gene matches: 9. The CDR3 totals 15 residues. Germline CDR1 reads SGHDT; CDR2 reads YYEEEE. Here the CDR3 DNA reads TGTGCCAGCAGTTTCTATAGGACAGGGGGATATGGCTACACCTTC. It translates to CASSFYRTGGYGYTF.

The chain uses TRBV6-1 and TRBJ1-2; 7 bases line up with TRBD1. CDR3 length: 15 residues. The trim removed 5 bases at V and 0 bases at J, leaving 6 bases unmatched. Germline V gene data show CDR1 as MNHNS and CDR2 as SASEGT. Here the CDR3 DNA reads TGTGCCAGCAGTCCGGGACAGCAAACTAACTATGGCTACACCTTC. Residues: CASSPGQQTNYGYTF.

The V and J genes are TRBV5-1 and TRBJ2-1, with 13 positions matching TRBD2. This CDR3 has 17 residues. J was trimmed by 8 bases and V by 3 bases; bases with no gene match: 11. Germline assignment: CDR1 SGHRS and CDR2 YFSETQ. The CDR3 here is CASSYRTSGSGGHEQFF. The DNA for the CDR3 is TGCGCCAGCAGCTATCGGACTAGCGGGAGTGGGGGCCATGAGCAGTTCTTC.

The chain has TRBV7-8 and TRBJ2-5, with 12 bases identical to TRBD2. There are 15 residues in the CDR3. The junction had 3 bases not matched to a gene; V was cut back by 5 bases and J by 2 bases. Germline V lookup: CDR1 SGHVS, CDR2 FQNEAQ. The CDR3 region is CASSPGLAGQETQYF. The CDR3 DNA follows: TGTGCCAGCAGCCCTGGACTAGCGGGACAAGAGACCCAGTACTTC.

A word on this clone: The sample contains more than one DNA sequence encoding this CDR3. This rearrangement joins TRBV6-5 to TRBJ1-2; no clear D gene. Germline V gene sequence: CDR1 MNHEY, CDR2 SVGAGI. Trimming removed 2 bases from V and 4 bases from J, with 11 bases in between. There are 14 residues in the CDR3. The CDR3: CASSYGPGGYGYTF. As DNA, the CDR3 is TGTGCCAGCAGTTACGGTCCGGGCGGCTATGGCTACACCTTC.

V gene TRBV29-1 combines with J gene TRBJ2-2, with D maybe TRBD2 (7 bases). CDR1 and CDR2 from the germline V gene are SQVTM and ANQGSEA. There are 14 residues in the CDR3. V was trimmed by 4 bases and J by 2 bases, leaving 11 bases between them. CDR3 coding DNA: TGCAGCGTTGGTTGGGGGGGCAACACCGGGGAGCTGTTTTTT. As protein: CSVGWGGNTGELFF.